This entry features one TCR beta chain sequence. Sequenced by immunoSEQ multiplex PCR; TCRdb stores in-frame clones only, minus some. Counted here are about 56,000 clones, about 70% occurring once; the ten biggest clones make up around 2.7%. The sample belongs to a study of memory CD4+ T cells and cytomegalovirus serostatus. The V segment lost 8 bases and the J segment 6 bases; nucleotides outside the gene matches: 7. Germline CDR1 is SQVTM and CDR2 is ANQGSEA. The CDR3 runs to 12 residues. Single viable CD3+CD4+CD8-CD45RO+ cells were sorted as the memory CD4+ T cells. This rearrangement joins TRBV29-1 to TRBJ2-3; 8 positions agree with TRBD1. The sequence came from an adult in good health and CMV-seropositive. The sample was memory CD4+ T cells from blood. The CDR3 sequence is CSYGQGADTQYF. CDR3 DNA: TGCAGCTATGGACAGGGAGCCGATACGCAGTATTTT.